The 2 T cell receptor beta chains in this list originate from one sample, sequenced in a study of blood T cell repertoires in COVID-19. Some clones are missing from TCRdb's copy, which holds only in-frame ones; the method was immunoSEQ multiplex PCR. The data show some 160,000 clones, around 75% seen once. Source material: peripheral blood. Receptor source: a woman aged 80 or over with acute or convalescent COVID-19.

The chain joins TRBV2 to TRBJ2-7; D unresolved. The V and J ends lost 2 bases and 3 bases respectively, with 5 bases between them. Per germline, CDR1 SNHLY and CDR2 FYNNEI. The CDR3 consists of 12 residues. The CDR3 nucleotides read TGTGCCAGCAGTGAACACAGCTACGAGCAGTACTTC. Amino acids: CASSEHSYEQYF.

The chain is built from TRBV30 and TRBJ2-1, with 11 positions matching TRBD2. Germline V gene lookup returns CDR1 GTSNPN and CDR2 SVGIG (reference sequence). The trim removed 1 base at V and 9 bases at J, leaving 8 bases unmatched. This CDR3 has 15 amino acids. CDR3 loop: CAWSGLAGGPGEQFF. CDR3 bases: TGTGCCTGGAGTGGCTTAGCGGGAGGGCCGGGTGAGCAGTTCTTC.